One sample yielded the 24 T cell receptor beta chains listed below, sequenced in a study of OX40 agonist ivuxolimab in advanced cancers. Method: immunoSEQ multiplex PCR; TCRdb's copy keeps in-frame clones and lacks some. This sample yields approximately 80,000 clones, of which about 85% are seen a single time; under 4% belongs to the top ten. This specimen consisted of CD4+ or CD8+ T cells sorted from blood, obtained in a trial of the OX40 agonist ivuxolimab. The source is an adult with an advanced solid tumor such as melanoma, head and neck, liver or kidney cancer.

For the CDR3, the DNA is TGCGCCAGCAGCCTCGCTGCACAAGAGACCCAGTACTTC. Translated: CASSLAAQETQYF. The chain has TRBV4-1 and TRBJ2-5; D is undetermined. The CDR3 has 13 residues. Germline loops: CDR1 MGHRA, CDR2 YSYEKL. V lost 4 bases, J lost 2 bases, and 8 bases lay in between.

A single count supports this clone. This sequence joins TRBV6-5 and TRBJ1-1, with no clear D. Trimming removed 2 bases at V and 1 base at J, with 8 bases between. This CDR3 comprises 14 residues. Per germline, CDR1 MNHEY and CDR2 SVGAGI. The CDR3, as DNA: TGTGCCAGCAGTTACCTAGGAGGGAACACTGAAGCTTTCTTT. This codes for CASSYLGGNTEAFF.

The chain links TRBV5-4 to TRBJ1-1; D is uncertain. Germline assignment: CDR1 SGHNT and CDR2 YYREEE (reference sequence). The CDR3 is made up of 16 amino acids. The V end was cut by 4 bases, the J end by 1 base, with 17 bases between. CDR3 protein: CASSAGSPVKNTEAFF. The CDR3 DNA sequence: TGTGCCAGCAGCGCGGGTTCTCCAGTGAAGAACACTGAAGCTTTCTTT.

The chain joins TRBV5-1 to TRBJ2-5; no reliable D call. CDR3 length equals 15 residues. Trimming stripped 0 bases from V and 2 bases from J, with 11 bases between. Germline-derived CDR1 and CDR2 are SGHRS and YFSETQ. The chain's CDR3 is CASSLGSLPQETQYF. The CDR3 bases are TGCGCCAGCAGCTTGGGTTCACTTCCTCAAGAGACCCAGTACTTC.

The chain employs TRBV19 and TRBJ1-4; a possible D gene is TRBD1 (6 bases). Trimming pared 0 bases from V and 8 bases from J, leaving 13 bases between. The germline V gene encodes CDR1 LNHDA and CDR2 SQIVND (reference sequence). The CDR3 is 15 residues long. This chain's CDR3 is CASSIDWGALEKLFF. The CDR3 region has the DNA TGTGCCAGTAGTATAGACTGGGGGGCTTTGGAAAAACTGTTTTTT.

Comments on this clone: Sequence at one end of the junction differs from germline and may be a read error. The chain carries TRBV7-3 and TRBJ2-3; TRBD2 agrees at 10 bases. Germline CDR1 SGHTA, CDR2 FQGTGA. The CDR3 runs to 15 residues. The CDR3 sequence is CASSLTSGTPDTQYF. CDR3 nucleotide sequence: TGTGCCAGCAGTTTAACTAGCGGGACCCCAGATACGCAGTATTTT.

The chain combines TRBV7-2 with TRBJ2-6; 10 bases match TRBD1. J gave up 4 bases and V 5 bases, and 8 bases lay outside the gene matches. The V gene's germline CDR1 is SGHTA and CDR2 FQGNSA. The CDR3 is 17 amino acids. The CDR3 nucleotides read TGTGCCAGCAGCCCCATCGGGACAGGGGACGGGGCCAACGTCCTGACTTTC. The encoded protein is CASSPIGTGDGANVLTF.

The rearrangement uses TRBV4-2 and TRBJ2-7, with a tentative D call TRBD1 (6 bases). Germline V gene data show CDR1 as LGHNA and CDR2 as YNFKEQ. This CDR3 comprises 14 residues. V was pared by 5 bases and J by 2 bases, with 13 bases between. The CDR3 coding sequence is TGTGCCAGCAGCTTTCAGGGGTCCACCTACGAGCAGTACTTC. Protein: CASSFQGSTYEQYF.

This clone was seen a handful of times. This chain connects TRBV9 to TRBJ2-1, with TRBD2 as a possible D gene (8 bases). The CDR3 contains 16 residues. Germline lookup yields CDR1 SGDLS and CDR2 YYNGEE. With 0 bases removed from V and 5 bases from J, the gap between germline ends came to 15 bases. CDR3 loop: CASSVGSGRGHNEQFF. The CDR3 nucleotides are TGTGCCAGCAGCGTAGGTTCCGGGAGGGGGCACAATGAGCAGTTCTTC.

This rearrangement joins TRBV4-3 to TRBJ2-3, with unresolved D. The CDR3 contains 13 residues. Germline CDR1 reads LGHNA; CDR2 reads YSLEER. Deletions cut 6 bases from V and 4 bases from J, with 11 bases between. CDR3 in amino acids: CASSYNPADTQYF. The CDR3 DNA follows: TGCGCCAGCAGTTATAACCCCGCAGATACGCAGTATTTT.

The chain employs TRBV4-3 and TRBJ2-2; 13 bases fit TRBD2. This CDR3 has 16 residues. Germline V gene lookup returns CDR1 LGHNA and CDR2 YSLEER. Unmatched junction bases numbered 6, after V lost 5 bases and J lost 6 bases. The CDR3 region is CASSETSGRRSGELFF. The CDR3 DNA sequence: TGCGCCAGCAGCGAGACTAGCGGGAGGCGGTCCGGGGAGCTGTTTTTT.

This chain joins TRBV9 and TRBJ1-1; TRBD1 is a possible D gene (5 bases). This CDR3 has 15 amino acids. Looked up from germline, CDR1 is SGDLS and CDR2 is YYNGEE. V lost 0 bases, J lost 7 bases, and 16 bases lay in between. The CDR3 DNA sequence: TGTGCCAGCAGCGTAGATGGCCAGGGCGTAGGTGAAGCTTTCTTT. The encoded protein is CASSVDGQGVGEAFF.

The V call is TRBV7-6, the J call TRBJ2-3; maybe TRBD2 (5 bases). CDR1 and CDR2 (germline): SGHVS, FNYEAQ. The CDR3 spans 14 residues. V was shortened by 0 bases and J by 2 bases, with 6 bases between the two germline ends. The chain's CDR3 is CASSLAGLTDTQYF. CDR3 DNA: TGTGCCAGCAGCTTAGCCGGACTCACAGATACGCAGTATTTT. Full variable domain (missing parts from reference TRBV7-6 and TRBJ2-3): GAGVSQSPRYKVTKRGQDVALRCDPISGHVSLYWYRQALGQGPEFLTYFNYEAQQDKSGLPNDRFSAERPEGSISTLTIQRTEQRDSAMYRCASSLAGLTDTQYFGPGTRLTVL.

The chain recombines TRBV20-1 with TRBJ2-1; the D is unclear. This CDR3 contains 11 residues. Germline V gene sequence: CDR1 DFQATT, CDR2 SNEGSKA (reference sequence). V lost 6 bases, J lost 10 bases, and 13 bases lay in between. CDR3 sequence (DNA): TGCAGTGCCCAAGCCCCGAGCGAGCAGTTCTTC. Residues: CSAQAPSEQFF.

This clone was detected once. This sequence joins TRBV25-1 and TRBJ2-5, with 13 bases that match TRBD2. V lost 10 bases to trimming and J lost 4 bases; unmatched junction nucleotides: 18. Germline V gene sequence: CDR1 MGHDK, CDR2 SYGVNS. This CDR3 is 18 amino acids long. The CDR3 sequence: CATTTAGGTSGISETQYF. CDR3 in DNA: TGTGCCACCACAACTGCCGGGGGGACTAGCGGGATTTCAGAGACCCAGTACTTC.

This chain connects TRBV5-1 to TRBJ2-1, with TRBD2 identical over 11 bases. CDR1 SGHRS and CDR2 YFSETQ come from the germline V gene. The CDR3 runs 14 residues. V shed 4 bases, J shed 6 bases, and the junction held 3 bases outside the gene matches. The CDR3 region is CASSGLAGGNEQFF. CDR3 nucleotide sequence: TGCGCCAGCAGCGGCCTAGCGGGAGGCAATGAGCAGTTCTTC.

This clone was found a few times. The gene calls are TRBV6-6 and TRBJ1-1; D not certain. The CDR3 is 12 residues long. Germline CDR1 MNHNY, CDR2 SVGAGI (reference sequence). V was cut by 5 bases and J by 7 bases, with 11 bases left in between. The CDR3 here is CASSIVKGEAFF. CDR3 bases: TGTGCCAGCAGTATCGTGAAAGGTGAAGCTTTCTTT.

V usage is TRBV5-1 and J usage is TRBJ2-7, with 7 bases aligning to TRBD1. The germline V gene has CDR1 SGHRS and CDR2 YFSETQ. The V segment lost 0 bases and the J segment 3 bases; nucleotides outside the gene matches: 6. The CDR3 contains 15 residues. The CDR3 is CASSLVAGGNYEQYF. The CDR3 DNA reads TGCGCCAGCAGCTTGGTGGCAGGGGGTAACTACGAGCAGTACTTC.

The chain recombines TRBV28 with TRBJ2-7; no clear D. Germline-derived CDR1 and CDR2 are MDHEN and SYDVKM. The CDR3 covers 14 residues. Between the trimmed V and J ends, which lost 1 base and 2 bases, there was a span of 9 bases. The CDR3 region is CASSLYTTPYEQYF. CDR3 bases: TGTGCCAGCAGTTTATACACAACCCCCTACGAGCAGTACTTC.

The genes are TRBV5-4 and TRBJ1-1; no definite D call. Between the trimmed V and J ends, which lost 0 bases and 5 bases, there was a span of 14 bases. Germline V lookup: CDR1 SGHNT, CDR2 YYREEE (reference sequence). The CDR3 covers 15 residues. This CDR3 is CASSLGEGRVTEAFF. The CDR3 nucleotides are TGTGCCAGCAGCTTGGGGGAGGGTCGGGTTACTGAAGCTTTCTTT. The full variable domain, rest sourced from reference TRBV5-4 and TRBJ1-1, is ETGVTQSPTHLIKTRGQQVTLRCSSQSGHNTVSWYQQALGQGPQFIFQYYREEENGRGNFPPRFSGLQFPNYSSELNVNALELDDSALYLCASSLGEGRVTEAFFGQGTRLTVV.

V usage is TRBV5-4 and J usage is TRBJ2-7; D gene ambiguous. With 2 bases removed from V and 2 bases from J, the gap between germline ends came to 5 bases. Germline V lookup: CDR1 SGHNT, CDR2 YYREEE (reference sequence). The CDR3 is made up of 12 amino acids. The CDR3 nucleotides are TGTGCCAGCAGCTTTAGAACCTACGAGCAGTACTTC. Translation gives CASSFRTYEQYF.

The chain is built from TRBV12-5 and TRBJ2-1; 7 bases fit TRBD1. Trimming cost V 5 bases and J 10 bases; bases outside gene matches: 8. The germline V gene has CDR1 LGHNT and CDR2 FRNRAP. The CDR3 covers 13 residues. CDR3 nucleotide sequence: TGTGCTAGTGGTCAGATCCGGGACAGCGAGCAGTTCTTC. This sequence encodes CASGQIRDSEQFF.

The chain couples TRBV4-3 to TRBJ2-7; no reliable D call. The V end was cut by 1 base, the J end by 2 bases, with 12 bases between. The CDR3 totals 15 residues. Germline lookup yields CDR1 LGHNA and CDR2 YSLEER. The chain's CDR3 is CASSQGSGPTYEQYF. In DNA form, the CDR3 reads TGCGCCAGCAGCCAAGGGTCCGGGCCTACCTACGAGCAGTACTTC.

The chain carries TRBV5-4 and TRBJ2-2; 7 bases are a match to TRBD2. The CDR3 runs to 16 residues. Germline CDR1 reads SGHNT; CDR2 reads YYREEE (reference sequence). The J segment lost 6 bases and the V segment lost 1 base, leaving 9 bases of the junction unmatched. The CDR3 DNA sequence: TGTGCCAGCAGCTTGTCAGCGGGAAGTGTCCCCGGGGAGCTGTTTTTT. Amino acid sequence: CASSLSAGSVPGELFF.